This T cell receptor beta chain was sequenced during a study of blood T cell repertoires in COVID-19. This clone was counted between two and nine times. Sequencing was performed with immunoSEQ multiplex PCR; in TCRdb, only in-frame clones are kept and a portion is missing. The table shows approximately 470,000 clones, with about 90% occurring only once. The length of the CDR3 is 13 residues. Trimming stripped 2 bases from V and 15 bases from J, with 17 bases between. CDR1 is SGHAT and CDR2 is FQNNGV in the germline V gene. Material: PBMCs or T cells enriched from blood (not recorded which). The TCR sequence derives from a young woman who had recovered from COVID-19. The chain joins TRBV11-2 to TRBJ2-1, with D hard to call. DNA of the CDR3: TGTGCCAGCAGCTTATTTCGACTGTCTGAGTCGTTCTTC. It translates to CASSLFRLSESFF.